This is a list of T cell receptor beta chains from one sample in a study of blood T cell repertoires in COVID-19. This table comes from immunoSEQ multiplex PCR, and its TCRdb copy is limited to in-frame clones, with some not included. Of over 150,000 clones in the sample, about 85% were seen once. Sequencing used peripheral blood. Receptors originate from a woman aged 60 to 75 with COVID-19, enrolled during active disease. The CDR3 runs from the conserved cysteine through the conserved F or W. The D gene is left open where the match is weak. The size field is filled for only some rows; it gives once, few, many or a size class.

v_call	d_call	j_call	clone_size	cdr3_nt	cdr3_aa
TRBV5-1	NA	TRBJ2-1	NA	TGCGCCAGCAGCTTGGCCGGGGTTGTTGAGCAGTTCTTC	CASSLAGVVEQFF
TRBV7-9	NA	TRBJ1-1	NA	TGTGCCAGCAGCAACATTGAAGCTTTCTTT	CASSNIEAFF
TRBV4-1	TRBD2	TRBJ2-1	NA	TGCGCCAGCAGCCAAGAGGCCGGGACTAGCGGGAGTCGCGAGCAGTTCTTC	CASSQEAGTSGSREQFF
TRBV19	TRBD1	TRBJ1-4	NA	TGTGCCAGTACCCCCTTGGACAGGGGTGAAAAACTGTTTTTT	CASTPLDRGEKLFF
TRBV12-3/TRBV12-4	TRBD1	TRBJ2-7	few	TGTGCCAGCAGTCAGGGACAGGGGAGCGAGCAGTACTTC	CASSQGQGSEQYF
TRBV5-1	NA	TRBJ1-4	NA	TGCGCCAGCAGCTTGGGCGGGGGAAAGGAAAAACTGTTTTTT	CASSLGGGKEKLFF
TRBV13	NA	TRBJ1-2	NA	TGTGCCAGCAGCACCCGAAGGACAGATCCTGGCTACACCTTC	CASSTRRTDPGYTF
TRBV4-1	NA	TRBJ2-7	NA	TGCGCCAGCAGCCAAGAGAGGACTGACTACGAGCAGTACTTC	CASSQERTDYEQYF
TRBV11-2	NA	TRBJ1-6	NA	TGTGCCAGCAGCTTAGTACAGGATTCACCCCTCCACTTT	CASSLVQDSPLHF
TRBV7-9	NA	TRBJ2-2	NA	TGTGCCAGCAGCGGCCGGGACATTCAACCGAACACCGGGGAGCTGTTTTTT	CASSGRDIQPNTGELFF
TRBV6-5	TRBD1	TRBJ1-2	NA	TGTGCCAGCAGCTACACCGGACAGGGTCCGGGCTACACCTTC	CASSYTGQGPGYTF
TRBV5-4	NA	TRBJ2-1	NA	TGTGCCAGCAGCTTGTGGCGGGAACGGGACGGTGAGCAGTTCTTC	CASSLWRERDGEQFF
TRBV12-5	NA	TRBJ2-2	NA	TGTGCTAGTTCCCGTCTAGCGTTTGGCACCGGGGAGCTGTTTTTT	CASSRLAFGTGELFF
TRBV7-3	NA	TRBJ2-7	NA	TGTGCCAGCAGCCTCGACCAGGGTCCGTACGAGCAGTACTTC	CASSLDQGPYEQYF
TRBV5-8	NA	TRBJ2-2	NA	TGTGCCAGCAGCCCCGAGGTCATGTCGTCGAACACCGGGGAGCTGTTTTTT	CASSPEVMSSNTGELFF
TRBV4-1	TRBD1	TRBJ2-5	NA	TGCGCCAGCAGCCAATTATCCGGGACAGGGGGCGTAGAGACCCAGTACTTC	CASSQLSGTGGVETQYF
TRBV19	NA	TRBJ1-3	NA	TGTGCCAGTAGCACCGCCAGGGTGAAAGGAAACACCATATATTTT	CASSTARVKGNTIYF
TRBV7-9	TRBD1	TRBJ1-5	NA	TGTGCCAGCAGCTTAGTTCGGGCAGGGGGTTATCAGCCCCAGCATTTT	CASSLVRAGGYQPQHF
TRBV12-5	NA	TRBJ1-1	NA	TGTGCTAGTGGTTTGGTAGAGTACACTGAAGCTTTCTTT	CASGLVEYTEAFF
TRBV2	TRBD1	TRBJ1-6	NA	TGTGCCAGCACCCAAAGGACAGGGACGGATTCACCCCTCCACTTT	CASTQRTGTDSPLHF
TRBV4-2	TRBD2	TRBJ2-1	NA	TGTGCCAGCAGCCAGGGTTTAGCGGGAGGGCGGGGTGAGCAGTTCTTC	CASSQGLAGGRGEQFF
TRBV5-1	TRBD1	TRBJ1-1	NA	TGCGCCAGCCGATTCGGACAGGCGTGGAACACTGAAGCTTTCTTT	CASRFGQAWNTEAFF
TRBV5-1	NA	TRBJ1-2	NA	TGCGCCAGCAGCCTGGGGAGGGATTCGAGCTATGGCTACACCTTC	CASSLGRDSSYGYTF
TRBV6-5	NA	TRBJ2-7	NA	TGTGCCAGCAGTTCGGGACTTTCTGAGCAGTACTTC	CASSSGLSEQYF
TRBV19	NA	TRBJ1-6	few	TGTGCCAGTAGTATAGGCCAGTTCAATTCACCCCTCCACTTT	CASSIGQFNSPLHF
TRBV6-5	NA	TRBJ2-6	NA	TGTGCCGGAGGGTCTGGGGCCAACGTCCTGACTTTC	CAGGSGANVLTF
TRBV9	NA	TRBJ1-2	NA	TGTGCCAGCACGACAGAGTTGAACTATGGCTACACCTTC	CASTTELNYGYTF
TRBV11-2	TRBD1	TRBJ1-2	NA	TGTGCCAGCAGCCTGACAGGGGGTCCCTACGGCTACACCTTC	CASSLTGGPYGYTF
TRBV27	TRBD2	TRBJ2-7	NA	TGTGCCAGCAGTTTAGCGGGAGGGTCTTGGGAGCAGTACTTC	CASSLAGGSWEQYF
TRBV7-8	TRBD1	TRBJ1-2	NA	TGTGCCAGCAGCTACAGACAGGGGGGAGCCTACACCTTC	CASSYRQGGAYTF
TRBV6-2/TRBV6-3	TRBD2	TRBJ2-7	NA	TGTGCCAGCAGTAATCCTTCACTAGCGGGAGGGAACGAGCAGTACTTC	CASSNPSLAGGNEQYF
TRBV5-1	TRBD1	TRBJ1-4	NA	TGCGCCAGCAGCTCGACAGGGCCTAATGAAAAACTGTTTTTT	CASSSTGPNEKLFF
TRBV6-5	TRBD1	TRBJ1-2	NA	TGTGCCACCAGGGGGGGGGTTAACTATGGCTACACCTTC	CATRGGVNYGYTF
TRBV11-2	TRBD2	TRBJ2-3	NA	TGTGCCAGCAGCGAAAGGGGGGTCGGCCTAGCGGGCCTCACAGATACGCAGTATTTT	CASSERGVGLAGLTDTQYF
TRBV10-3	NA	TRBJ1-2	NA	TGTGCCATCAGTCGAAAAGAAAACTCGGGCTACACCTTC	CAISRKENSGYTF
TRBV5-1	NA	TRBJ2-5	NA	TGCGCCAGCAGCTTCTCAGACCAAGAGACCCAGTACTTC	CASSFSDQETQYF
TRBV14	TRBD1	TRBJ1-4	NA	TGTGCCAGCAGCTTAGAGGGACAGGCTCTTTTTTTT	CASSLEGQALFF
TRBV5-1	TRBD1	TRBJ1-2	NA	TGCGCCAGCAGCCCTTCCTCCGGGACAGGGGGCGGCTACACCTTC	CASSPSSGTGGGYTF
TRBV6-6	NA	TRBJ1-6	NA	TGTGCCAGCAGTTACATCCATGCGGATGGTTCACCCCTCCACTTT	CASSYIHADGSPLHF
TRBV12-5	TRBD2	TRBJ2-2	NA	TGTGCTAGTGCTCCGAGCGGGAGCCAGAACACCGGGGAGCTGTTTTTT	CASAPSGSQNTGELFF